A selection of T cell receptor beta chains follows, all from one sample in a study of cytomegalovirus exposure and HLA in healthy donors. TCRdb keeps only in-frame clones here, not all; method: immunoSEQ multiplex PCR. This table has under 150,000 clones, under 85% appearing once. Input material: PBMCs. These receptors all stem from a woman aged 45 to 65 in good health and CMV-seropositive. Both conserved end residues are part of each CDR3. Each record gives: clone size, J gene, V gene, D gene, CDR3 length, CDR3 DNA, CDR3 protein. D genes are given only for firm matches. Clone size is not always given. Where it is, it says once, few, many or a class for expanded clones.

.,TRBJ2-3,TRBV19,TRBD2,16,TGTGCCAGTAGTGCGGCCGCCGGGACTAGCGGAAGTACGCAGTATTTT,CASSAAAGTSGSTQYF
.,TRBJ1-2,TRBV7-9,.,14,TGTGCCAGCAGCCCCAGCAGGGAAGTTTATGGCTACACCTTC,CASSPSREVYGYTF
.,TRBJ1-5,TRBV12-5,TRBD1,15,TGTGCTAGTGGTCGCAGGGGGCCGAGCAATCAGCCCCAGCATTTT,CASGRRGPSNQPQHF
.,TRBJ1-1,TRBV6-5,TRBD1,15,TGTGCCAGCAGTTTGGGACAGGGCTTCCGCACTGAAGCTTTCTTT,CASSLGQGFRTEAFF
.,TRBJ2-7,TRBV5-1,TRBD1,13,TGCGCCAGCAGGAGACAGGGAACCTACGAGCAGTACTTC,CASRRQGTYEQYF
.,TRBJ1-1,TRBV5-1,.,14,TGCGCCAGCAGCTTGACAGGGCCGAACACTGAAGCTTTCTTT,CASSLTGPNTEAFF
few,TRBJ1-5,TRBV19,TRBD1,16,TGTGCCAGTATCGAAGGGACAGGTTATAGCAATCAGCCCCAGCATTTT,CASIEGTGYSNQPQHF
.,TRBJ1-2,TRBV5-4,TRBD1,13,TGTGCCAGCAGTCCGGGACAGCGATATGGCTACACCTTC,CASSPGQRYGYTF
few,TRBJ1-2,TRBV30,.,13,TGTGCCTGGAGTGTAGCGGGGATCTATGGCTACACCTTC,CAWSVAGIYGYTF
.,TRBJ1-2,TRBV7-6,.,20,TGTGCCAGCAGCTTCTCCGGGAGGGCAGGGAGTCCCCCGGAAGGGTATGGCTACACCTTC,CASSFSGRAGSPPEGYGYTF
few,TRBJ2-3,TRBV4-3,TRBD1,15,TGCGCCAGCAGCCAGGTCCGACAGGGGGAAGATACGCAGTATTTT,CASSQVRQGEDTQYF
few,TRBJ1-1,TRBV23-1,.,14,TGCGCCAGCAGTTTAAACAGGTTGAACACTGAAGCTTTCTTT,CASSLNRLNTEAFF
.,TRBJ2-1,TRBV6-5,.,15,TGTGCCAGCAGTTACGGGAGCAGCTCCTACAATGAGCAGTTCTTC,CASSYGSSSYNEQFF
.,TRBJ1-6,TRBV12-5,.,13,TGTGCTAGTGGTTTGGAGGGCGGGACACCCCTCCACTTT,CASGLEGGTPLHF
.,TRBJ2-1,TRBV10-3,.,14,TGTGCCACCGATCCACGGGGGCAGGGGGATGAGCAGTTCTTC,CATDPRGQGDEQFF
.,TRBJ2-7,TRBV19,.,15,TGTGCCAGTAGCAGCCGGGACTCCTTGTCCTACGAGCAGTACTTC,CASSSRDSLSYEQYF
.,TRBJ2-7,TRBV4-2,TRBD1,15,TGTGCCAGCAGCCAAGACGGGACAGGGGCTTACGAGCAGTACTTC,CASSQDGTGAYEQYF
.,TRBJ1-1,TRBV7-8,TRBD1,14,TGTGCCAGCAGCCTAGGGACAGGGGCCACTGAAGCTTTCTTT,CASSLGTGATEAFF
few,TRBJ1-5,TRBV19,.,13,TGTGCCAGTACAGGACAGTTCAATCAGCCCCAGCATTTT,CASTGQFNQPQHF
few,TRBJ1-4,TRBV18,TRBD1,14,TGTGCCAGCTCACGACAGGGGTCTAATGAAAAACTGTTTTTT,CASSRQGSNEKLFF
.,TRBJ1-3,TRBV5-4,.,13,TGTGCCAGCAGCGTGAGATTCGGAAACACCATATATTTT,CASSVRFGNTIYF
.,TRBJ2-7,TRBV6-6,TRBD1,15,TGTGCCAGCAGCCTCCTCGGGACAGGGTACTACGAGCAGTACTTC,CASSLLGTGYYEQYF
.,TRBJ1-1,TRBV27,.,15,TGTGCCAGCAGATATGAGGGACTTATGAACACTGAAGCTTTCTTT,CASRYEGLMNTEAFF
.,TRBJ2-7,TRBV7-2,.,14,TGTGCCAGCACCCCGACGGGTACGCCCTACGAGCAGTACTTC,CASTPTGTPYEQYF
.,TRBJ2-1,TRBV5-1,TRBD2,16,TGCGCCAGCAGCCCCCTAGCGGGGAGCTCCTACAATGAGCAGTTCTTC,CASSPLAGSSYNEQFF